This section outlines one TCR beta chain sequence together with its context. The data were obtained in a study of blood T cell repertoires in COVID-19. Study context: Sites across the United States, Italy and Spain contributed samples from acute and convalescent COVID-19. T cells, B-cell-depleted T cells, or PBMCs supplied cDNA or gDNA.

Trimming removed 5 bases from V and 4 bases from J, with 27 bases in between. Per germline, CDR1 MDHEN and CDR2 SYDVKM. The CDR3 runs to 18 residues. In the authors' methods: Scientists estimated how many nucleated cells there were by amplifying reference gene primers. Profiling relied on immunoSEQ multiplex PCR, and the TCRdb table lists in-frame clones only, not all of them. V and J calls and clone size are those listed in that table; D and trimming were worked out from the DNA. The data show 140,000 or so clones, with 85% to 90% seen just once and 8.5% to 9.5% held by the top ten. This sequence joins TRBV28 and TRBJ2-7, with D maybe TRBD1 (6 bases). Source material: peripheral blood. The sequence was obtained from a woman in her fifties or sixties with active or convalescent COVID-19. The CDR3 sequence is CASSPALDRAIFSYEQYF. The CDR3 coding sequence is TGTGCCAGCAGTCCCGCCCTGGACAGAGCAATCTTTAGTTACGAGCAGTACTTC.